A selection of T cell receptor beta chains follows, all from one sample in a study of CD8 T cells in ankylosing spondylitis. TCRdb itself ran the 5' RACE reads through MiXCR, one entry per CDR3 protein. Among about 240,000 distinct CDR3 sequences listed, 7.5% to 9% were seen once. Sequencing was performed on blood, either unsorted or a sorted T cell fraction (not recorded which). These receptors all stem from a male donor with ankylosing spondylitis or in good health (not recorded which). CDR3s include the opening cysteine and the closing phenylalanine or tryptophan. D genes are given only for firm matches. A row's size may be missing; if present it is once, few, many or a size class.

cdr3_aa: CASSQGTGELFF; cdr3_nt: TGCGCCAGCAGCCAGGGGACAGGGGAGCTGTTTTTT; clone_size: many; d_call: NA; j_call: TRBJ2-2; v_call: TRBV4-3
cdr3_aa: CASSGASGPPSSYNEQFF; cdr3_nt: TGTGCCAGCAGTGGGGCTAGCGGCCCCCCGAGCTCCTACAATGAGCAGTTCTTC; clone_size: many; d_call: TRBD2; j_call: TRBJ2-1; v_call: TRBV25-1
cdr3_aa: CAGQLSSYNSPLHF; cdr3_nt: TGTGCTGGTCAGCTGAGCTCCTATAATTCACCCCTCCACTTT; clone_size: many; d_call: NA; j_call: TRBJ1-6; v_call: TRBV6-1
cdr3_aa: CASSARSSGHPDTQYF; cdr3_nt: TGTGCCAGCAGTGCTCGGAGTAGCGGTCACCCAGATACGCAGTATTTT; clone_size: many; d_call: NA; j_call: TRBJ2-3; v_call: TRBV6-5
cdr3_aa: CAPGEANYGYTF; cdr3_nt: TGTGCCCCCGGCGAAGCTAACTATGGCTACACCTTC; clone_size: many; d_call: NA; j_call: TRBJ1-2; v_call: TRBV7-9
cdr3_aa: CASSQDRIAGGPGTQYF; cdr3_nt: TGCGCCAGCAGCCAAGATAGGATAGCGGGGGGCCCAGGGACGCAGTATTTT; clone_size: many; d_call: TRBD2; j_call: TRBJ2-3; v_call: TRBV4-3
cdr3_aa: CASSPRTDTEAFF; cdr3_nt: TGTGCCAGCTCACCCCGGACAGACACTGAAGCTTTCTTT; clone_size: many; d_call: NA; j_call: TRBJ1-1; v_call: TRBV18
cdr3_aa: CASSQGEGSEQYF; cdr3_nt: TGTGCCAGCAGCCAAGGAGAAGGGAGCGAGCAGTACTTC; clone_size: few; d_call: NA; j_call: TRBJ2-7; v_call: TRBV14
cdr3_aa: CASSFQGQETQYF; cdr3_nt: TGTGCCAGCAGCTTCCAGGGGCAAGAGACCCAGTACTTC; clone_size: many; d_call: NA; j_call: TRBJ2-5; v_call: TRBV5-5
cdr3_aa: CASSTGPANEKLFF; cdr3_nt: TGTGCCAGCAGTACAGGGCCGGCTAATGAAAAACTGTTTTTT; clone_size: many; d_call: NA; j_call: TRBJ1-4; v_call: TRBV6-1
cdr3_aa: CASSAGAANTEAFF; cdr3_nt: TGTGCCAGCAGCGCGGGGGCCGCGAACACTGAAGCTTTCTTT; clone_size: many; d_call: NA; j_call: TRBJ1-1; v_call: TRBV7-6
cdr3_aa: CASSDTGTDYEQYF; cdr3_nt: TGTGCCAGCAGCGATACCGGGACGGACTACGAGCAGTACTTC; clone_size: few; d_call: NA; j_call: TRBJ2-7; v_call: TRBV7-9
cdr3_aa: CASSLRVPGQWNTGELFF; cdr3_nt: TGTGCCAGCAGCTTACGGGTTCCGGGACAGTGGAACACCGGGGAGCTGTTTTTT; clone_size: few; d_call: TRBD1; j_call: TRBJ2-2; v_call: TRBV11-2
cdr3_aa: CSARVDGRGNTGELFF; cdr3_nt: TGCAGTGCTAGAGTGGACGGGAGGGGGAACACCGGGGAGCTGTTTTTT; clone_size: many; d_call: TRBD2; j_call: TRBJ2-2; v_call: TRBV20-1
cdr3_aa: CAISETRENTEAFF; cdr3_nt: TGTGCCATCAGTGAGACCCGGGAGAACACTGAAGCTTTCTTT; clone_size: many; d_call: NA; j_call: TRBJ1-1; v_call: TRBV10-3
cdr3_aa: CSASRTGYNSPLHF; cdr3_nt: TGCAGTGCTAGTCGCACTGGGTATAATTCACCCCTCCACTTT; clone_size: many; d_call: NA; j_call: TRBJ1-6; v_call: TRBV20-1
cdr3_aa: CASSSLGQGNQPQHF; cdr3_nt: TGTGCCAGCAGTTCCCTCGGACAGGGAAATCAGCCCCAGCATTTT; clone_size: many; d_call: TRBD1; j_call: TRBJ1-5; v_call: TRBV12-3/TRBV12-4
cdr3_aa: CSARDRHEQGISYNSPLHF; cdr3_nt: TGCAGTGCTAGAGATCGGCATGAACAGGGAATCTCCTATAATTCACCCCTCCACTTT; clone_size: NA; d_call: NA; j_call: TRBJ1-6; v_call: TRBV20-1
cdr3_aa: CASASSYEQYF; cdr3_nt: TGTGCCAGCGCCAGTTCCTACGAGCAGTACTTC; clone_size: few; d_call: NA; j_call: TRBJ2-7; v_call: TRBV7-2
cdr3_aa: CSAPSRGLGRETQYF; cdr3_nt: TGCAGTGCTCCTTCCCGGGGCCTGGGGAGGGAGACCCAGTACTTC; clone_size: NA; d_call: NA; j_call: TRBJ2-5; v_call: TRBV20-1
cdr3_aa: CASSLTVGYTGELFF; cdr3_nt: TGCGCCAGCAGCTTGACCGTCGGATACACCGGGGAGCTGTTTTTT; clone_size: many; d_call: NA; j_call: TRBJ2-2; v_call: TRBV5-1
cdr3_aa: CASSFRLAESSSYNEQFF; cdr3_nt: TGCGCCAGCAGCTTCAGACTAGCGGAATCGAGCTCCTACAATGAGCAGTTCTTC; clone_size: many; d_call: TRBD2; j_call: TRBJ2-1; v_call: TRBV5-1
cdr3_aa: CSVAPDRRSTEAFF; cdr3_nt: TGCAGCGTTGCCCCGGACAGGCGAAGCACTGAAGCTTTCTTT; clone_size: many; d_call: TRBD1; j_call: TRBJ1-1; v_call: TRBV29-1
cdr3_aa: CSAILAGGEQYF; cdr3_nt: TGCAGTGCCATCCTTGCAGGGGGCGAGCAGTACTTC; clone_size: few; d_call: TRBD1; j_call: TRBJ2-7; v_call: TRBV20-1
cdr3_aa: CSAPDEDSPPSSYNEQFF; cdr3_nt: TGCAGTGCCCCGGACGAGGACTCCCCTCCGAGCTCCTACAATGAGCAGTTCTTC; clone_size: many; d_call: NA; j_call: TRBJ2-1; v_call: TRBV20-1
cdr3_aa: CSVGGQRLNYGYTF; cdr3_nt: TGCAGCGTTGGGGGACAGAGACTTAACTATGGCTACACCTTC; clone_size: many; d_call: TRBD1; j_call: TRBJ1-2; v_call: TRBV29-1
cdr3_aa: CASSSLLEQYF; cdr3_nt: TGTGCCAGCAGCTCCCTTCTGGAGCAGTACTTC; clone_size: NA; d_call: NA; j_call: TRBJ2-7; v_call: TRBV7-2
cdr3_aa: CASSQGNGGSNTEAFF; cdr3_nt: TGTGCCAGCAGCCAAGGAAATGGAGGATCAAACACTGAAGCTTTCTTT; clone_size: many; d_call: NA; j_call: TRBJ1-1; v_call: TRBV14
cdr3_aa: CASSPRGLAIQETQYF; cdr3_nt: TGCGCCAGCAGCCCTCGGGGACTAGCGATCCAAGAGACCCAGTACTTC; clone_size: many; d_call: TRBD2; j_call: TRBJ2-5; v_call: TRBV5-1
cdr3_aa: CATSQDLDTGSTDTQYF; cdr3_nt: TGTGCCACCAGCCAAGATTTAGATACAGGGAGCACAGATACGCAGTATTTT; clone_size: NA; d_call: NA; j_call: TRBJ2-3; v_call: TRBV3-1
cdr3_aa: CASSADAYDHEQFF; cdr3_nt: TGTGCCAGCAGCGCCGACGCGTATGACCATGAGCAGTTCTTC; clone_size: many; d_call: NA; j_call: TRBJ2-1; v_call: TRBV9
cdr3_aa: CASSFVARETQYF; cdr3_nt: TGTGCCAGCAGTTTCGTAGCACGCGAGACCCAGTACTTC; clone_size: many; d_call: NA; j_call: TRBJ2-5; v_call: TRBV12-3/TRBV12-4
cdr3_aa: CASIFAGTGELFF; cdr3_nt: TGTGCCAGCATATTCGCGGGAACCGGGGAGCTGTTTTTT; clone_size: NA; d_call: NA; j_call: TRBJ2-2; v_call: TRBV6-2/TRBV6-3
cdr3_aa: CASSLDGAGGDTQYF; cdr3_nt: TGCGCCAGCAGCTTGGATGGGGCTGGTGGAGATACGCAGTATTTT; clone_size: many; d_call: NA; j_call: TRBJ2-3; v_call: TRBV5-1
cdr3_aa: CASSLGYLSSYNEQFF; cdr3_nt: TGTGCCAGCAGCTTGGGTTACCTGAGCTCCTACAATGAGCAGTTCTTC; clone_size: many; d_call: NA; j_call: TRBJ2-1; v_call: TRBV7-8
cdr3_aa: CSARVKLGGRVEKLFF; cdr3_nt: TGCAGTGCTAGAGTGAAGTTGGGGGGACGGGTCGAAAAACTGTTTTTT; clone_size: many; d_call: NA; j_call: TRBJ1-4; v_call: TRBV20-1